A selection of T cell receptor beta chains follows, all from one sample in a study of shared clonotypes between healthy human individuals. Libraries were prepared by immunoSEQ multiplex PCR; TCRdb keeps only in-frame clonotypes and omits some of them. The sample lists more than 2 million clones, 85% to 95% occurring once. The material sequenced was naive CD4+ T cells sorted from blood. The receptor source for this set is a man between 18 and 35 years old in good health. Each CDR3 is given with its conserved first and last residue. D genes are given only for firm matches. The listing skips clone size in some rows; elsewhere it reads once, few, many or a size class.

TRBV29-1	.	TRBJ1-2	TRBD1	CSVGTELRDGYTF	TGCAGCGTGGGGACAGAGCTCCGGGATGGCTACACCTTC
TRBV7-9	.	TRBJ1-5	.	CASSFQGLNQPQHF	TGTGCCAGCAGCTTTCAGGGACTCAATCAGCCCCAGCATTTT
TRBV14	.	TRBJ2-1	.	CASSQDFGLPSYNEQFF	TGTGCCAGCAGCCAAGATTTCGGGCTCCCGAGCTACAATGAGCAGTTCTTC
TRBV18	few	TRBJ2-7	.	CASSKLREDEQYF	TGTGCCAGCTCAAAACTCAGGGAGGACGAGCAGTACTTC
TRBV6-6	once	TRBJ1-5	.	CASSRVPSTVAQPQHF	TGTGCCAGCAGCAGGGTACCGTCCACGGTGGCTCAGCCCCAGCATTTT
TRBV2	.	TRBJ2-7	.	CASKDRLSSYEQYF	TGTGCCAGCAAAGACAGGCTGAGCTCCTACGAGCAGTACTTC
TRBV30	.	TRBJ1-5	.	CAWGRQPNQPQHF	TGTGCCTGGGGGAGGCAGCCCAATCAGCCCCAGCATTTT
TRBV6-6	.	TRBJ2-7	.	CASSKGSYEQYF	TGTGCCAGCAGCAAGGGCTCCTACGAGCAGTACTTC
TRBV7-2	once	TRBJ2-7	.	CASSLAQGYEQYF	TGTGCCAGCAGCTTAGCACAGGGCTACGAGCAGTACTTC
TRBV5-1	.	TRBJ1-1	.	CASSRSDRNTEAFF	TGCGCCAGCAGCAGAAGCGACAGAAACACTGAAGCTTTCTTT
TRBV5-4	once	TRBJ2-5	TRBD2	CASSFAEAGQETQYF	TGTGCCAGCAGCTTCGCCGAAGCGGGACAAGAGACCCAGTACTTC
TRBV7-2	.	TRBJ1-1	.	CASSPLGTPYTEAFF	TGTGCCAGCAGCCCCCTCGGCACCCCTTACACTGAAGCTTTCTTT
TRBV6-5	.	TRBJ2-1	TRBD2	CASSPGLAGVDEQFF	TGTGCCAGCAGCCCGGGACTAGCGGGAGTGGATGAGCAGTTCTTC
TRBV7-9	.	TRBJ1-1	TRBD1	CASSLDWQGENWTEAFF	TGTGCCAGCAGCTTAGATTGGCAGGGGGAAAATTGGACTGAAGCTTTCTTT
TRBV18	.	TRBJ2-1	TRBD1	CASSGQGAYNEQFF	TGTGCCAGCTCAGGACAGGGGGCCTACAATGAGCAGTTCTTC
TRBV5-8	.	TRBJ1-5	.	CASSLQGFRYQPQHF	TGTGCCAGCAGCTTGCAAGGATTTCGATATCAGCCCCAGCATTTT
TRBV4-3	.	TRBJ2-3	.	CASSQVASESTDTQYF	TGCGCCAGCAGCCAAGTGGCTAGCGAGAGCACAGATACGCAGTATTTT
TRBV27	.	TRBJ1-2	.	CASSFTVDYYGYTF	TGTGCCAGCAGTTTCACAGTCGACTACTATGGCTACACCTTC
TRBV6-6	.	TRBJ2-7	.	CASSYSASAGPPYF	TGTGCCAGCAGTTACTCGGCTAGCGCGGGCCCTCCGTACTTC
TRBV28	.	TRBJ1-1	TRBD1	CASSKGQGTEAFF	TGTGCCAGCAGCAAGGGACAGGGCACTGAAGCTTTCTTT
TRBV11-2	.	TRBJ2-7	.	CASSLVLDLNEQYF	TGTGCCAGCAGCTTAGTACTGGATTTGAACGAGCAGTACTTC
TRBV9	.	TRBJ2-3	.	CASSVDPGEDTQYF	TGTGCCAGCAGCGTAGACCCTGGAGAAGATACGCAGTATTTT
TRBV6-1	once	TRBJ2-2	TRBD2	CASSDSGRALFF	TGTGCCAGCAGTGATAGCGGGAGGGCCCTGTTTTTT
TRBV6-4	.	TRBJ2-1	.	CASSDLGGVYNEQFF	TGTGCCAGCAGTGACTTGGGGGGAGTTTACAATGAGCAGTTCTTC
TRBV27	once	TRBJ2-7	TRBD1	CASSFGQGVYEQYF	TGTGCCAGCAGTTTCGGACAGGGGGTGTACGAGCAGTACTTC
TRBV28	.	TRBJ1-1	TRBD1	CASGQGPLNTEAFF	TGTGCCAGCGGACAGGGGCCCCTGAACACTGAAGCTTTCTTT
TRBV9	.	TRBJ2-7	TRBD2	CASSVGLAGDYEQYF	TGTGCCAGCAGCGTAGGGCTAGCGGGAGACTACGAGCAGTACTTC
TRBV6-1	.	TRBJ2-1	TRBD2	CASSVKWRENPYNEQFF	TGTGCCAGCAGTGTCAAGTGGCGGGAGAACCCCTACAATGAGCAGTTCTTC
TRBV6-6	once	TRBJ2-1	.	CASSYEGRYNEQFF	TGTGCCAGCAGTTACGAGGGGAGATACAATGAGCAGTTCTTC
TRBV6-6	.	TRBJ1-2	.	CASRPPTGKEDGYTF	TGTGCCAGCAGACCTCCTACAGGGAAGGAAGATGGCTACACCTTC
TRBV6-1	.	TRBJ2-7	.	CASSEMGGASYSYEQYF	TGTGCCAGCAGTGAAATGGGGGGCGCTAGCTACTCCTACGAGCAGTACTTC
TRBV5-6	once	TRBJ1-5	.	CASSPGPGQPQHF	TGTGCCAGCAGCCCGGGTCCCGGTCAGCCCCAGCATTTT
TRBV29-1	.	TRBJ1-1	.	CSVLQGFTEAFF	TGCAGCGTTCTACAGGGTTTCACTGAAGCTTTCTTT
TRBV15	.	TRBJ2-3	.	CATSRDLMGQMSTDTQYF	TGTGCCACCAGCAGAGATCTCATGGGGCAAATGAGCACAGATACGCAGTATTTT
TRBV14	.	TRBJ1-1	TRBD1	CASSLSQGDTEAFF	TGTGCCAGCAGCCTATCACAGGGGGACACTGAAGCTTTCTTT
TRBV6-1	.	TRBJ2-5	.	CASSGLGLETQYF	TGTGCCAGCAGTGGCCTGGGGTTGGAGACCCAGTACTTC
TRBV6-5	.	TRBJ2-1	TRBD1	CASSAGTGVNEQFF	TGTGCCAGCAGTGCCGGGACAGGGGTGAATGAGCAGTTCTTC
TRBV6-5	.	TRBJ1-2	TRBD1	CASKGAPGEAKTF	TGTGCCAGCAAGGGGGCCCCAGGGGAGGCTAAGACCTTC
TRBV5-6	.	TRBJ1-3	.	CASSLGMGAGNTIYF	TGTGCCAGCAGCCTTGGCATGGGGGCTGGAAACACCATATATTTT
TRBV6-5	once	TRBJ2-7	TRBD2	CASTRLAGGDEQYF	TGTGCCAGCACCCGACTAGCGGGAGGCGACGAGCAGTACTTC
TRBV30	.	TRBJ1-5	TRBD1	CACDGRGQGSYQPQHF	TGTGCCTGTGACGGTAGGGGACAGGGGAGTTATCAGCCCCAGCATTTT
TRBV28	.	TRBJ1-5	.	CASTARQINQPQHF	TGTGCCAGCACCGCCCGACAGATCAATCAGCCCCAGCATTTT
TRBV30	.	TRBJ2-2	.	CAWSVVVGELFF	TGTGCCTGGAGTGTCGTCGTCGGGGAGCTGTTTTTT
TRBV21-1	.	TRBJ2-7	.	CASSTNRPETGTPLGEQYF	TGTGCCAGCAGCACCAATCGGCCTGAAACCGGGACTCCCCTAGGCGAGCAGTACTTC
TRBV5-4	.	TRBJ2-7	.	CASNAAPGVQYF	TGTGCCAGCAACGCGGCCCCGGGGGTGCAGTACTTC
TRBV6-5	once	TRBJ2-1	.	CATPPVPPYNEQFF	TGTGCCACCCCGCCGGTCCCACCTTACAATGAGCAGTTCTTC
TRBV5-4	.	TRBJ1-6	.	CASSLREPYNSPLHF	TGTGCCAGCAGCTTGAGGGAGCCCTATAATTCACCCCTCCACTTT